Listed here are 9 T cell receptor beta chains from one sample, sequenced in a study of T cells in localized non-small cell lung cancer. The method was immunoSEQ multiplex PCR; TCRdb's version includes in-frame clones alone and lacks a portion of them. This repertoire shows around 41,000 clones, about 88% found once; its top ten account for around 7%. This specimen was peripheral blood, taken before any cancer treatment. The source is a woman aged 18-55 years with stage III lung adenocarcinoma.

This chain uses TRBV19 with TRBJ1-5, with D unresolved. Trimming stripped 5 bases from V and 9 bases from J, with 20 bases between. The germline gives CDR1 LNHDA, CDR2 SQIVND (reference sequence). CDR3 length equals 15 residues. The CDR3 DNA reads TGTGCCAGTAGTCCAACCGGACGGGGATCGGGGCCCCAGCATTTT. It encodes CASSPTGRGSGPQHF.

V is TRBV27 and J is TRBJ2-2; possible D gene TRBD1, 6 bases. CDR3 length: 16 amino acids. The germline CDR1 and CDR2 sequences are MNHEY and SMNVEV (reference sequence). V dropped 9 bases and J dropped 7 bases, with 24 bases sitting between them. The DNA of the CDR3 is TGTGCCAGGGATTCGAATGGGGGCGGAGAGGGCGGGGAGCTGTTTTTT. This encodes CARDSNGGGEGGELFF.

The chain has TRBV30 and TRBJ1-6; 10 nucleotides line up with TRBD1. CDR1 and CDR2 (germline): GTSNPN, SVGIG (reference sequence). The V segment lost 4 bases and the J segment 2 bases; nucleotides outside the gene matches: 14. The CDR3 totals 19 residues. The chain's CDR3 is CAWTEGGQGPLPYNSPLHF. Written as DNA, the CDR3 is TGTGCCTGGACCGAGGGGGGACAGGGGCCTCTCCCCTATAATTCACCCCTCCACTTT.

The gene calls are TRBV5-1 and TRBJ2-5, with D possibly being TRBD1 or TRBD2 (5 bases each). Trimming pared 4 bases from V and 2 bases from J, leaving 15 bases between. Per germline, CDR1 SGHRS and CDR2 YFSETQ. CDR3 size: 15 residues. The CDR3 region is CASSPQGTEQETQYF. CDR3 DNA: TGCGCCAGCAGCCCCCAAGGGACGGAGCAAGAGACCCAGTACTTC.

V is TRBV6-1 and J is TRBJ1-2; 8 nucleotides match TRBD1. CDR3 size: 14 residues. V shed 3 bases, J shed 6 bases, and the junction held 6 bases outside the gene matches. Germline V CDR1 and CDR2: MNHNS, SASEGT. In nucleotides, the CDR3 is TGTGCCAGCAGTGACCACAGGGGGGTAAATGGCTACACCTTC. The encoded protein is CASSDHRGVNGYTF.

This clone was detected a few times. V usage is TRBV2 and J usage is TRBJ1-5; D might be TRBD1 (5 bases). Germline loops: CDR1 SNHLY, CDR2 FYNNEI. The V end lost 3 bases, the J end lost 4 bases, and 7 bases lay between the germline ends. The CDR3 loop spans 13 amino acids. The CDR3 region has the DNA TGTGCCAGCAGTGACCAGGGTAATCAGCCCCAGCATTTT. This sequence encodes CASSDQGNQPQHF.

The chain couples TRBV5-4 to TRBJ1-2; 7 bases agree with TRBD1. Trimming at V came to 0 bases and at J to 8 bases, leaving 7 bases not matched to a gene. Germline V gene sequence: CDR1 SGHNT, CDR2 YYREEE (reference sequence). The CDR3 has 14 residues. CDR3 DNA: TGTGCCAGCAGCTTGGAGCCGACAGGGAACGGCTACACCTTC. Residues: CASSLEPTGNGYTF.

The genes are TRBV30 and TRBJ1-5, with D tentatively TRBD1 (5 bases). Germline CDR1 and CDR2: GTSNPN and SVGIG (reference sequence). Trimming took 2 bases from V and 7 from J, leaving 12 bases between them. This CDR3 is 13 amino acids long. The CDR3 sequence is CAWSQGGGQPQHF. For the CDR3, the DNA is TGTGCCTGGAGTCAGGGTGGTGGGCAGCCCCAGCATTTT.

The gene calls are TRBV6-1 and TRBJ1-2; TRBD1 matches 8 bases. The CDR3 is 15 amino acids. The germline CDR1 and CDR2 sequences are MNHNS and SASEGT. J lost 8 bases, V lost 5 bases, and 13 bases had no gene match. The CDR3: CASSHDRGTGQGYTF. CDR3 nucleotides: TGTGCCAGCAGTCATGACAGGGGAACGGGGCAAGGCTACACCTTC.